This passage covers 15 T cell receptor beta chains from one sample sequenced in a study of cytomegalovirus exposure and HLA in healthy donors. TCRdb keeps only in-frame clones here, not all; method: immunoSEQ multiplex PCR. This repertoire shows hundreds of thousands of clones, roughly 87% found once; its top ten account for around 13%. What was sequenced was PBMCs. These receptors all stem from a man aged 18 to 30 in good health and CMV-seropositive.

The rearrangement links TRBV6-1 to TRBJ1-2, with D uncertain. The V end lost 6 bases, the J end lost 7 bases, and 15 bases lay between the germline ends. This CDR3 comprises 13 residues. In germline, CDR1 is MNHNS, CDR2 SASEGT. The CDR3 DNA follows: TGTGCCAGCAGGGGATACGAGGGTGCTGGCTACACCTTC. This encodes CASRGYEGAGYTF.

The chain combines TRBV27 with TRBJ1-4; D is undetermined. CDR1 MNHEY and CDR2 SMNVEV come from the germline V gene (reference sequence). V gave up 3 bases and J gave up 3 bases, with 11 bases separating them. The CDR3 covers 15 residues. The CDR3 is CASSFIRAANEKLFF. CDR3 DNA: TGTGCCAGCAGTTTTATTCGGGCGGCTAATGAAAAACTGTTTTTT.

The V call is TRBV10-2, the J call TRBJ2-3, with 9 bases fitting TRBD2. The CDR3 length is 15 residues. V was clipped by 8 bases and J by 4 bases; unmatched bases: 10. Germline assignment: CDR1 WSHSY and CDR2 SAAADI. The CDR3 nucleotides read TGCGCCAGCTGGTTAGCGGGAGCCAGCCCAGATACGCAGTATTTT. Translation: CASWLAGASPDTQYF.

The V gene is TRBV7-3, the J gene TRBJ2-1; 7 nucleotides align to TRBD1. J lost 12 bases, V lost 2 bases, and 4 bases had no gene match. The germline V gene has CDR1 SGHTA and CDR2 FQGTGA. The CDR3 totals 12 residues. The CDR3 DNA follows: TGTGCCAGCAGCTTAGAGCCAGGGGGGCAGTTCTTC. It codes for CASSLEPGGQFF. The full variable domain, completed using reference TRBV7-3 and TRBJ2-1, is GAGVSQTPSNKVTEKGKYVELRCDPISGHTALYWYRQSLGQGPEFLIYFQGTGAADDSGLPNDRFFAVRPEGSVSTLKIQRTERGDSAVYLCASSLEPGGQFFGPGTRLTVL.

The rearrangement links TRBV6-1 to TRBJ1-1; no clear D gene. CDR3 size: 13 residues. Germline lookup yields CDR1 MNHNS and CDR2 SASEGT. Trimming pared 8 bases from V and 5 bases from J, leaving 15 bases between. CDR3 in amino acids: CASVSMLGTEAFF. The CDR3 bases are TGTGCCAGCGTAAGCATGTTGGGTACTGAAGCTTTCTTT.

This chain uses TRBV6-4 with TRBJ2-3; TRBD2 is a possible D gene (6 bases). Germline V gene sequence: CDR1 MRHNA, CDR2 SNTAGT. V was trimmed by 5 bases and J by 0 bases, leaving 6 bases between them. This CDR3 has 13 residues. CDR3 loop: CASSSGSTDTQYF. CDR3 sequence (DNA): TGTGCCAGCAGTAGCGGGAGCACAGATACGCAGTATTTT.

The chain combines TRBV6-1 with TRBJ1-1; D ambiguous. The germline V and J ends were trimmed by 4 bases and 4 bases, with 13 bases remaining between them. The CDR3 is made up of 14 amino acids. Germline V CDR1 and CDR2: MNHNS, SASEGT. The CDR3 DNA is TGTGCCAGCAGTGGCCTGGTGGGTCGCACTGAAGCTTTCTTT. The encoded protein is CASSGLVGRTEAFF.

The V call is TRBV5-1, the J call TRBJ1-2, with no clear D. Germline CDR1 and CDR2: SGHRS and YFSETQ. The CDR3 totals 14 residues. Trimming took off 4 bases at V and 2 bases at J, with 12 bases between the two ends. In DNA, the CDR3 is TGCGCCAGCAGCCCGCGGGAGGTCAACTATGGCTACACCTTC. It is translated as CASSPREVNYGYTF.

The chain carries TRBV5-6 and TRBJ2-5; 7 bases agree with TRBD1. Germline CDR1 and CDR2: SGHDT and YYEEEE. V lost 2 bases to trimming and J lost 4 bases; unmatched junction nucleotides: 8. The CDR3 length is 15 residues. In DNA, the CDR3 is TGTGCCAGCAGCTTCCTACAGGGGTTCGGAGAGACCCAGTACTTC. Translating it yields CASSFLQGFGETQYF.

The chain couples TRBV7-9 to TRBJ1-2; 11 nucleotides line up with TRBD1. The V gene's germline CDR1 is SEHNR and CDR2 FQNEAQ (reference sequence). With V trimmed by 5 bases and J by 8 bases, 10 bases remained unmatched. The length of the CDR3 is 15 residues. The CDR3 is CASSPAGQGVGGYTF. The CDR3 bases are TGTGCCAGCAGCCCAGCGGGACAGGGGGTTGGAGGCTACACCTTC.

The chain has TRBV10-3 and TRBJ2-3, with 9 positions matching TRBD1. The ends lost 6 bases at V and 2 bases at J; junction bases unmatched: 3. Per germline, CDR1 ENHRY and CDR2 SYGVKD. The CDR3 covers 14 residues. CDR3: CAISRDRATDTQYF. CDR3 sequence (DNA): TGTGCCATCAGCCGGGACAGGGCCACAGATACGCAGTATTTT.

The CDR3 sequence: CASGQAWGYEQFF. The CDR3 region has the DNA TGTGCCAGCGGTCAAGCATGGGGGTATGAGCAGTTCTTC. The rearrangement joins TRBV11-3 to TRBJ2-1, with D perhaps matching TRBD1 or TRBD2 (5 bases each). The CDR3 sequence is 13 residues long. The germline V and J ends were trimmed by 8 bases and 8 bases, with 16 bases remaining between them. The germline V gene encodes CDR1 SGHNT and CDR2 YENEEA.

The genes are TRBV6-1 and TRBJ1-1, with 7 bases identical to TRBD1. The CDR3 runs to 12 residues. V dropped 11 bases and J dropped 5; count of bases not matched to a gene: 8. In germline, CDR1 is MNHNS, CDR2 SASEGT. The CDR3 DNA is TGTGCCGGGGGCAGGGGGTGGACTGAAGCTTTCTTT. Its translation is CAGGRGWTEAFF.

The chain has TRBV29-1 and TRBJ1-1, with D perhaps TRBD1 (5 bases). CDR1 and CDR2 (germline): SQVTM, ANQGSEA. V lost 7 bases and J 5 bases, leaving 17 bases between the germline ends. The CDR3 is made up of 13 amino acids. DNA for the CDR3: TGCAGCGGTGCTAGGGGCCCTGGGACTGAAGCTTTCTTT. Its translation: CSGARGPGTEAFF.

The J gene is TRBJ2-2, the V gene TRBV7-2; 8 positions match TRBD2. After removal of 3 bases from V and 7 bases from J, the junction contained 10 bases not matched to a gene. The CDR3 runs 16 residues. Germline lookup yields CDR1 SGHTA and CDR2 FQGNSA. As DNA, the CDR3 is TGTGCCAGCAGCTTGCAGTGGAGCGGGAGAGGCGGGGAGCTGTTTTTT. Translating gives CASSLQWSGRGGELFF.